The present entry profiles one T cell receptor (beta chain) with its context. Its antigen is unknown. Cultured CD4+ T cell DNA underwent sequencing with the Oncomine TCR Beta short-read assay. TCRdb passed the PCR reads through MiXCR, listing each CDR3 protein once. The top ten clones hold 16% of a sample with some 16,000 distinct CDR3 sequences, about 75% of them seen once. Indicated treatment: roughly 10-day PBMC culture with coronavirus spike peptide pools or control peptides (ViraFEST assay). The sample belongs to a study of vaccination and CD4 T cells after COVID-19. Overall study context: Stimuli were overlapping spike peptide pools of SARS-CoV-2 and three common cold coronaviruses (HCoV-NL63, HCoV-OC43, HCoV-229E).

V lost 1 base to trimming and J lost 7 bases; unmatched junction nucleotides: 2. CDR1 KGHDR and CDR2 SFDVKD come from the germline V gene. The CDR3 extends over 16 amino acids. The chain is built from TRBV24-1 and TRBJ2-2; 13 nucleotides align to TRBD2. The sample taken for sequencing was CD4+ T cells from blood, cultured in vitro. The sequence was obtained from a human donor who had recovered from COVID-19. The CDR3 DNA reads TGTGCCACCAGTGATTTCACTAGCGGGAGGGTCGGGGAGCTGTTTTTT. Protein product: CATSDFTSGRVGELFF.